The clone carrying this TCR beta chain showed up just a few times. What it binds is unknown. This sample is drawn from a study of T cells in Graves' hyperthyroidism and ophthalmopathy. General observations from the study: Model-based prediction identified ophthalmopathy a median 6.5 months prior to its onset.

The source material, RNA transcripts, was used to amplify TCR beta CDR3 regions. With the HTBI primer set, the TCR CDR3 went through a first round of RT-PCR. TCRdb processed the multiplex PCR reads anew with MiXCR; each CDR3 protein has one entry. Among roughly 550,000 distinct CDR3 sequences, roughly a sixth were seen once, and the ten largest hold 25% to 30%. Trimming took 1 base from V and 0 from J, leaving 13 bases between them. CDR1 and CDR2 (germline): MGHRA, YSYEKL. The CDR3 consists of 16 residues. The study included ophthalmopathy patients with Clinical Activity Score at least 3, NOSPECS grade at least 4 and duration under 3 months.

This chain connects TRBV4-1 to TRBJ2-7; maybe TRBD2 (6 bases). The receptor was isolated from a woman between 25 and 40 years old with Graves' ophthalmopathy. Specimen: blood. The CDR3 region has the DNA TGCGCCAGCAGCCAAGTGGGTAGCGGAAGCTCCTACGAGCAGTACTTC. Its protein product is CASSQVGSGSSYEQYF.